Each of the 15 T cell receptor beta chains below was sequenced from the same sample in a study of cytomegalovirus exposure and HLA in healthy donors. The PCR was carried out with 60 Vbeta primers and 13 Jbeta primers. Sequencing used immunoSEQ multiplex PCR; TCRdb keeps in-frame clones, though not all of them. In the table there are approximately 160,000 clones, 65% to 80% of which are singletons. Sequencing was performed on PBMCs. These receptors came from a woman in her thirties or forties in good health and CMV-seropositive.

The CDR3 reads CASSFGRAFTEAFF. The CDR3 DNA is TGTGCCAGCAGTTTTGGCAGGGCATTCACTGAAGCTTTCTTT. This chain uses TRBV28 with TRBJ1-1; the D gene is possibly TRBD1 (5 bases). The germline V gene has CDR1 MDHEN and CDR2 SYDVKM. The CDR3 totals 14 residues. V was shortened by 3 bases and J by 4 bases, with 12 bases between the two germline ends.

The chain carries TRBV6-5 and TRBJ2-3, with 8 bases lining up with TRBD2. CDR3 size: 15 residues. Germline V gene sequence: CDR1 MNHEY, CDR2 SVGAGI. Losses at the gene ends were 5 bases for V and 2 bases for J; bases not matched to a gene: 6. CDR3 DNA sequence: TGTGCCAGCAGTAATGCGGGGGGACCCACAGATACGCAGTATTTT. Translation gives CASSNAGGPTDTQYF.

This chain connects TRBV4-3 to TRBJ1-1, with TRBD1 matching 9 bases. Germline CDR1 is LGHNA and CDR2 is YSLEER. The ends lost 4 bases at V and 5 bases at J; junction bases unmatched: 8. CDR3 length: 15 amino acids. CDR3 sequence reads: CASSRLGQGGTEAFF. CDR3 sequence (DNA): TGCGCCAGCAGCCGATTGGGACAGGGAGGAACTGAAGCTTTCTTT.

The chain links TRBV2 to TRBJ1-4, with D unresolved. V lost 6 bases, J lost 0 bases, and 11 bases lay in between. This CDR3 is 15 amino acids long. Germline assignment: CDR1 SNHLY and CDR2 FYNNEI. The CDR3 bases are TGTGCCAGCAGCGTAAATGTTGCAACTAATGAAAAACTGTTTTTT. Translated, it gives CASSVNVATNEKLFF. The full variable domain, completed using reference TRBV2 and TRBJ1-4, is EPEVTQTPSHQVTQMGQEVILRCVPISNHLYFYWYRQILGQKVEFLVSFYNNEISEKSEIFDDQFSVERPDGSNFTLKIRSTKLEDSAMYFCASSVNVATNEKLFFGSGTQLSVL.

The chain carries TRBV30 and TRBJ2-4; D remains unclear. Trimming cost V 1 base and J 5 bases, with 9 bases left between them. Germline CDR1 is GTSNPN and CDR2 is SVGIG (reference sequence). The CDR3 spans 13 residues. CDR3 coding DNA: TGTGCCTGGAGTGGGGCCGGCGAAAACATTCAGTACTTC. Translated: CAWSGAGENIQYF.

Here the CDR3 DNA reads TGTGCCAGCAGCGTAAGCGTTTCGGGTTCACCCCTCCACTTT. This codes for CASSVSVSGSPLHF. This chain links TRBV9 with TRBJ1-6; no reliable D call. Germline V gene lookup returns CDR1 SGDLS and CDR2 YYNGEE. The CDR3 has 14 residues. Deletions cut 1 base from V and 9 bases from J, with 11 bases between.

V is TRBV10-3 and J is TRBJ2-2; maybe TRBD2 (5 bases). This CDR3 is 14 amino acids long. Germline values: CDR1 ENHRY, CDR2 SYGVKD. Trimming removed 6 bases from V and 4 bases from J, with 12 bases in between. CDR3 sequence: CAIRAEETTGELFF. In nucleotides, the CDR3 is TGTGCCATCAGGGCGGAGGAGACCACCGGGGAGCTGTTTTTT.

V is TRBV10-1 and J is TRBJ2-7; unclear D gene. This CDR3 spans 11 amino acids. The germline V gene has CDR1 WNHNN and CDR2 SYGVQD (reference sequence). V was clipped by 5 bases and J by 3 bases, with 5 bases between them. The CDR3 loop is CASSRGYEQYF. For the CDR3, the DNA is TGCGCCAGCAGTAGAGGCTACGAGCAGTACTTC.

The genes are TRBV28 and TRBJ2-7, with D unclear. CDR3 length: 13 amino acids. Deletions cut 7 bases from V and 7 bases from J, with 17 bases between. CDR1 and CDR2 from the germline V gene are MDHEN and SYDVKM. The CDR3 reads CASKPPGTREQYF. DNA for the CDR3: TGTGCCAGCAAACCCCCGGGTACGCGGGAGCAGTACTTC.

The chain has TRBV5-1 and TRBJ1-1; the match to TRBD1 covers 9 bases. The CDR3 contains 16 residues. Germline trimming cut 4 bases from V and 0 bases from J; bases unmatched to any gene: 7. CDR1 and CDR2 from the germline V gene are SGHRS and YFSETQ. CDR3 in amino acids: CASSMGQGPMNTEAFF. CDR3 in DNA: TGCGCCAGCAGCATGGGACAGGGCCCTATGAACACTGAAGCTTTCTTT.

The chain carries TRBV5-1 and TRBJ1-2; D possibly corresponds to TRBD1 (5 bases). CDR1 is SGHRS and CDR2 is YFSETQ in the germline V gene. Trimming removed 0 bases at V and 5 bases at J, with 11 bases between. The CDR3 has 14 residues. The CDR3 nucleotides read TGCGCCAGCAGCTTGGAACCAGGGAAGTATGGCTACACCTTC. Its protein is CASSLEPGKYGYTF.

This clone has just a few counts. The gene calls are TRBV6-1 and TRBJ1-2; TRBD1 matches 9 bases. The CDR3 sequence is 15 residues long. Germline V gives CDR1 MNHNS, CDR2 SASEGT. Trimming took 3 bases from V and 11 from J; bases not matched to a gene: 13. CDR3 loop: CASSEPNRGRGAYTF. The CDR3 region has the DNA TGTGCCAGCAGTGAGCCGAACAGGGGGCGAGGGGCATACACCTTC.

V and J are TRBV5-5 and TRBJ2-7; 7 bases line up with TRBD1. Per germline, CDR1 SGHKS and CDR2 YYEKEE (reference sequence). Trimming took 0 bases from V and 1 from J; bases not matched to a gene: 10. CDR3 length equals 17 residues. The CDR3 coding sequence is TGTGCCAGCAGCTTGGGGGATGGACAGGCAAAATCCTACGAGCAGTACTTC. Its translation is CASSLGDGQAKSYEQYF.

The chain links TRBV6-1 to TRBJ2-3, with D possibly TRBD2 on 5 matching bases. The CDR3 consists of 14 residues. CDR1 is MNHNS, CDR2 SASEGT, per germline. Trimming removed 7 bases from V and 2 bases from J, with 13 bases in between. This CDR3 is CASMSGPNTDTQYF. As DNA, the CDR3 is TGTGCCAGCATGAGCGGCCCTAACACAGATACGCAGTATTTT.

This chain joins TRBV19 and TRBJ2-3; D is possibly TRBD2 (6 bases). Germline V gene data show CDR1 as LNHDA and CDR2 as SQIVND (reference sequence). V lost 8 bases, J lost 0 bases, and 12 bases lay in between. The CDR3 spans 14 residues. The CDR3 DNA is TGTGCCAGTGGTCCTGGGAGGAGCACAGATACGCAGTATTTT. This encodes CASGPGRSTDTQYF.